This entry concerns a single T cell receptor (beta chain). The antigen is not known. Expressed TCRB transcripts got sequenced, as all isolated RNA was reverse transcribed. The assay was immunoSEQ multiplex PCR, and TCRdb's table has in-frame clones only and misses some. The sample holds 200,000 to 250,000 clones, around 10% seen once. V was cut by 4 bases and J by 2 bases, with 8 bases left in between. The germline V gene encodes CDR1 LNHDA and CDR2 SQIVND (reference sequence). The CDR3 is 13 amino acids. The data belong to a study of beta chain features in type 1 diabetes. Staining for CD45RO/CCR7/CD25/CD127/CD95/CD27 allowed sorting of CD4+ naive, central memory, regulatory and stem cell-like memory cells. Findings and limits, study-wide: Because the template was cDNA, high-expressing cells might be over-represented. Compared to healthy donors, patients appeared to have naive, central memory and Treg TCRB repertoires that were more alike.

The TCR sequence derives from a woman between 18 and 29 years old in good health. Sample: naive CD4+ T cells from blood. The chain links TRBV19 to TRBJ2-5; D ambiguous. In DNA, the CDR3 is TGTGCCAGTAGTAGCCGCCAGCAAGAGACCCAGTACTTC. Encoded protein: CASSSRQQETQYF.